This T cell receptor (beta chain) was retrieved from a study of shared clonotypes between healthy human individuals. Study-level points and caveats: Limited genetic and exposure-history diversity came from having few donors. Sorted-subset sequencing, rarefaction showed, was incomplete despite large depth. When compared with the clonotypes that were shared by all four sorted-subset donors, the non-shared clonotypes turned out to have lower generation probabilities. Clonotypes that were shared across a handful of donors made up about 5.1% of naive CD4 clonotypes.

With respect to this clone: Its specificity is not known.

Germline values: CDR1 LNHDA, CDR2 SQIVND (reference sequence). Trimming stripped 3 bases from V and 8 bases from J, with 16 bases between. CDR3 length equals 14 residues. Some clones are missing from TCRdb's copy, which holds only in-frame ones; the method was immunoSEQ multiplex PCR. The sample consists of millions of clones, around nine tenths of them appearing once. This chain joins TRBV19 and TRBJ1-2; tentatively, D is TRBD1 (5 bases). The receptor was isolated from a man between 18 and 29 years old in good health. The sequenced sample was naive CD4+ T cells sorted from blood. The subset here: CD45RA+ positively selected. As DNA, the CDR3 is TGTGCCAGTAGTATGGAGGGGCTGGTTTCAGGCTACACCTTC. This encodes CASSMEGLVSGYTF.